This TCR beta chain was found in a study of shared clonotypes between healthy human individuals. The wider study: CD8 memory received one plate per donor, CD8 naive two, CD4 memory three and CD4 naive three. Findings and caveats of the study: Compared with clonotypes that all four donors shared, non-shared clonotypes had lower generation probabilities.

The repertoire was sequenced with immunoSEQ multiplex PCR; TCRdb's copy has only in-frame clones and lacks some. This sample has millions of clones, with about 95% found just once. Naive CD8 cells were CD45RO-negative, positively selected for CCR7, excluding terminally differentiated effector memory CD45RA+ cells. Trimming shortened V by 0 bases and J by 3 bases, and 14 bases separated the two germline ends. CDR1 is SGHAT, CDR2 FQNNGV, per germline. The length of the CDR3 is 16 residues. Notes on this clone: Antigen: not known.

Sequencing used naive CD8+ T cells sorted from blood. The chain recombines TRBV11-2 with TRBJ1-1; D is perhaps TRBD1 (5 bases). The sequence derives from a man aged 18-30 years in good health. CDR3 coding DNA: TGTGCCAGCAGCTTAGATAGGTGGGGAGGGGACACTGAAGCTTTCTTT. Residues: CASSLDRWGGDTEAFF.